This TCR beta chain was sequenced in a study of T-cell reconstitution after alpha-beta-depleted transplantation in children. The library targeted TCRbeta and was prepared with unique molecular identifiers. Via MiXCR, TCRdb re-called the PCR reads, giving one row per CDR3 protein. The data contain 580,000 or so distinct CDR3 sequences, 23% of them seen just once; the ten biggest clones take up over 12%. Trimming stripped 5 bases from V and 4 bases from J, with 12 bases between. Germline CDR1 is SGHRS and CDR2 is YFSETQ. The CDR3 is 13 amino acids. The source material was PBMCs, mostly from graft donor cells, sampled 360 days after TCRalphabeta/CD19-depleted stem cell transplant. This TCR was sampled from a boy under two years old who had a stem cell transplant for acute myeloid leukemia, so the T cells may come from the graft donor. This sequence joins TRBV5-1 and TRBJ1-1; possibly TRBD1 for D (5 bases). CDR3: CASRAEGTTEAFF. The CDR3 bases are TGCGCCAGCAGGGCTGAAGGGACCACTGAAGCTTTCTTT.